A selection of T cell receptor beta chains follows, all from one sample in a study of T-cell memory formation after mild COVID-19. TCRdb processed the 5' RACE reads anew with MiXCR; each CDR3 protein has one entry. The sample records approximately 560,000 distinct CDR3 sequences, 15% to 20% being singletons. The material sequenced was PBMCs or a T cell subset sorted from them (not recorded which). Receptor source: an adult woman who had mild COVID-19 (a few samples of this study predate the infection). Cell type and time point are not known. Each CDR3 is given with its conserved first and last residue.

>TRBV14|TRBJ2-7
CASSQDLGTGGHEQYF
>TRBV7-6|TRBJ2-1
CASSMRPDSSYNEQFF
>TRBV7-2|TRBJ2-5
CASSRDGPETQYF
>TRBV7-9|TRBJ2-7
CASSSRQGAFPYEQYF
>TRBV5-6|TRBJ2-1
CASSLFGREISHEQFF
>TRBV5-5|TRBJ2-2
CASSPRSSGNTGELFF
>TRBV27|TRBJ1-2
CASSPPDRVNGYTF
>TRBV24-1|TRBJ1-1
CATSDTGLNAEAFF
>TRBV2|TRBJ1-2
CASSLESGPSYGYTF
>TRBV30|TRBJ1-1
CAWAPGQGNTEAFF
>TRBV4-3|TRBJ2-2
CASSQGTTNTGELFF
>TRBV20-1|TRBJ2-1
CSASSGTRYNEQFF
>TRBV12-3/TRBV12-4|TRBJ1-4
CASSSLRREKLFF
>TRBV5-4|TRBJ2-7
CASSLGGRGEREQYF
>TRBV20-1|TRBJ2-1
CSARPLAGVYEQFF
>TRBV18|TRBJ1-5
CASSLSGTSNQPQHF
>TRBV21-1|TRBJ2-1
CASSKVAGENNEQFF
>TRBV25-1|TRBJ2-5
CASSDPNQETQYF
>TRBV2|TRBJ2-2
CASSLQDDWEEDTGELFF
>TRBV12-3/TRBV12-4|TRBJ1-1
CASSFATGGAAFF
>TRBV20-1|TRBJ2-7
CSAAPLSGDSYEQYF
>TRBV11-2|TRBJ1-4
CASSLEGFDTQEKLFF
>TRBV5-6|TRBJ2-7
CASSLGATLVREQYF
>TRBV29-1|TRBJ2-1
CSVVSAGKGFNEQFF
>TRBV11-2|TRBJ2-2
CASRPGAYTGELFF
>TRBV4-1|TRBJ2-2
CASSQASGIFGGELFF
>TRBV12-3/TRBV12-4|TRBJ2-4
CASSSRDRGGIQYF
>TRBV20-1|TRBJ1-1
CSAKASWGTEAFF
>TRBV4-2|TRBJ2-7
CASSLATQGQDMSYEQYF
>TRBV7-9|TRBJ2-7
CASSPQTNEQYF
>TRBV4-1|TRBJ2-7
CASSPDPDRRSYEQYF
>TRBV11-2|TRBJ1-6
CASSLARTGYNSPLHF
>TRBV12-3/TRBV12-4|TRBJ2-7
CASSLGEVSYEQYF
>TRBV7-6|TRBJ1-2
CASSLTGLPNYGYTF
>TRBV12-3/TRBV12-4|TRBJ2-1
CASSFYAGGSYNEQFF
>TRBV4-2|TRBJ1-2
CASSQKQGADYGYTF
>TRBV6-5|TRBJ2-5
CASSYRDRGQTQYF
>TRBV27|TRBJ1-5
CASSYVPLNQPQHF
>TRBV7-8|TRBJ2-6
CASSRGMGSGANVLTF
>TRBV7-2|TRBJ2-1
CASSLEGRGTSGAYKNNEQFF
>TRBV2|TRBJ1-5
CASSEGSQGNQPQHF
>TRBV30|TRBJ1-4
CAWNQGAANEKLFF
>TRBV19|TRBJ1-5
CASSMTGKDNQPQHF
>TRBV20-1|TRBJ2-1
CSAPDSGSSYNEQFF